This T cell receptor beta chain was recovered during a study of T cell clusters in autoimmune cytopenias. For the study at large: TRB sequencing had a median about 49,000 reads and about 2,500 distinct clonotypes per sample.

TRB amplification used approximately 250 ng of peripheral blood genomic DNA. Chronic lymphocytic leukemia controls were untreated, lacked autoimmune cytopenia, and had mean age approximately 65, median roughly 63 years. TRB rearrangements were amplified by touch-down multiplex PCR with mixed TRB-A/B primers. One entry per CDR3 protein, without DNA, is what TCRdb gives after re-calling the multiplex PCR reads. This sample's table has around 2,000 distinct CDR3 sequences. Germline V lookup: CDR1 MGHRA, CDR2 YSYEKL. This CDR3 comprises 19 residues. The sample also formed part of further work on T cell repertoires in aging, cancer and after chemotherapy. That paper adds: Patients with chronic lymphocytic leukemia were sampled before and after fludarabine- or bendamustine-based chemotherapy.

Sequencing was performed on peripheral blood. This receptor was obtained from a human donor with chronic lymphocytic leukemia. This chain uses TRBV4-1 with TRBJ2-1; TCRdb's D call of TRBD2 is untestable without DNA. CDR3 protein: CASSQDPKASGGGLGEQFF.